This T cell receptor (beta chain) was profiled in a study of OX40 agonist ivuxolimab in advanced cancers. Germline V gives CDR1 SNHLY, CDR2 FYNNEI. The CDR3 consists of 14 residues. V lost 8 bases, J lost 5 bases, and 18 bases lay in between. The assay was immunoSEQ multiplex PCR, and TCRdb's table has in-frame clones only and misses some. The table has around 75,000 clones, 80% to 90% seen once. The origin of this receptor is an adult with an advanced solid tumor such as melanoma, head and neck, liver or kidney cancer. The chain is built from TRBV2 and TRBJ1-2, with D tentatively TRBD1 (6 bases). Source: CD4+ or CD8+ T cells sorted from blood, taken in a trial of the OX40 agonist ivuxolimab. CDR3 protein: CASCTQGMGYGYTF. The CDR3 DNA reads as TGTGCCAGCTGTACCCAGGGGATGGGATATGGCTACACCTTC.